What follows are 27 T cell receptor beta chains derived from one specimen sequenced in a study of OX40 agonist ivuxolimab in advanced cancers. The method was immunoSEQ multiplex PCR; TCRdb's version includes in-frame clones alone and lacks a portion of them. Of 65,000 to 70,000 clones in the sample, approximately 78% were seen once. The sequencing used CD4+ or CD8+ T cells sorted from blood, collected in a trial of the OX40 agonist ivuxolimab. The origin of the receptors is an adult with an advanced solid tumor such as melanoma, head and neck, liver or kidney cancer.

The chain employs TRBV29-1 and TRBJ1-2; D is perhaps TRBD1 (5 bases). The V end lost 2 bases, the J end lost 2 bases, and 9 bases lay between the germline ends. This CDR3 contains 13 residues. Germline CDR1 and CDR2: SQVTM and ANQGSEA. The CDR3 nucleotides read TGCAGCGTTGAAAAGGGGCGCAACTATGGCTACACCTTC. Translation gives CSVEKGRNYGYTF.

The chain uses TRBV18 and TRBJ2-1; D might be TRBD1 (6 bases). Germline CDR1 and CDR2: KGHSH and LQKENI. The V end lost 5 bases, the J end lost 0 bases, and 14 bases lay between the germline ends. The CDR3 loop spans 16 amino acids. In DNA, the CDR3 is TGTGCCAGCTCAGGGCTAGGACAGAACTCCTACAATGAGCAGTTCTTC. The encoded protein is CASSGLGQNSYNEQFF.

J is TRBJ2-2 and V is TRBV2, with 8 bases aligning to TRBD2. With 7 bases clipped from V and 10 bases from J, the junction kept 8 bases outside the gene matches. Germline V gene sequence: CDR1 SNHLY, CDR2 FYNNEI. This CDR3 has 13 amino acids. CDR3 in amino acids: CASTGGTYSELFF. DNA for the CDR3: TGTGCCAGCACGGGGGGGACGTACTCGGAGCTGTTTTTT. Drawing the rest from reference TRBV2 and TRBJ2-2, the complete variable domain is EPEVTQTPSHQVTQMGQEVILRCVPISNHLYFYWYRQILGQKVEFLVSFYNNEISEKSEIFDDQFSVERPDGSNFTLKIRSTKLEDSAMYFCASTGGTYSELFFGEGSRLTVL.

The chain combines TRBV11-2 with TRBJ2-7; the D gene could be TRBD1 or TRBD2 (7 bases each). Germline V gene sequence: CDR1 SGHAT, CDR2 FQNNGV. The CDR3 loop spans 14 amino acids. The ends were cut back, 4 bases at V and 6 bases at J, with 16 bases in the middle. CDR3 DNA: TGTGCCAGCAGCTCCGGGGGGACAGCTCGCGAGCAGTACTTC. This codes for CASSSGGTAREQYF.

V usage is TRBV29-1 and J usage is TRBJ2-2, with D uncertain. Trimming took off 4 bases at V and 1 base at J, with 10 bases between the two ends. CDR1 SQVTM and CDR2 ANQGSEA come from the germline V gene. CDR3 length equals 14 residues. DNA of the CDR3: TGCAGCGTTGCTTACGGTGGGAACACCGGGGAGCTGTTTTTT. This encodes CSVAYGGNTGELFF.

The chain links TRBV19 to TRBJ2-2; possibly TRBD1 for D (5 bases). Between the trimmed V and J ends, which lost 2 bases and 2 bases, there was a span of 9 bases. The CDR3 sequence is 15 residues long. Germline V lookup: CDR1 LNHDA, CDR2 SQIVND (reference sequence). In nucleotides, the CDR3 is TGTGCCAGTAGTATAAGGGGTTACAACACCGGGGAGCTGTTTTTT. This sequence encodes CASSIRGYNTGELFF.

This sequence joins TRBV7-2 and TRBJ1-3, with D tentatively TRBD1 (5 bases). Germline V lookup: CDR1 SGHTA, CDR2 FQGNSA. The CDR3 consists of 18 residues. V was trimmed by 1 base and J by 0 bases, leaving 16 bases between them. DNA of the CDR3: TGTGCCAGCAGCTTAGTCTTTGACAGTTTAGGCTCTGGAAACACCATATATTTT. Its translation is CASSLVFDSLGSGNTIYF. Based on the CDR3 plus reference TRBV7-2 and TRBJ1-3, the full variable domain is GAGVSQSPSNKVTEKGKDVELRCDPISGHTALYWYRQSLGQGLEFLIYFQGNSAPDKSGLPSDRFSAERTGGSVSTLTIQRTQQEDSAVYLCASSLVFDSLGSGNTIYFGEGSWLTVV.

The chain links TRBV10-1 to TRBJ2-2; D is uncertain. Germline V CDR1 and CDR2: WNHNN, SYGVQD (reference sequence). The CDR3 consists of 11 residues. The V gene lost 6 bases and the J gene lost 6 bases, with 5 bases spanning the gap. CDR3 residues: CASRGAGELFF. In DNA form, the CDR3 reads TGCGCCAGCAGGGGCGCCGGGGAGCTGTTTTTT.

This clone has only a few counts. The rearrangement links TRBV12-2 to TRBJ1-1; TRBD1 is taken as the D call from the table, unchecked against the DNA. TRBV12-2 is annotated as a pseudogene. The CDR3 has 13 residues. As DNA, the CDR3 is TGTGCAAATCAGGCACACCCGAACACTGAAGCTTTCTTT. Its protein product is CANQAHPNTEAFF.

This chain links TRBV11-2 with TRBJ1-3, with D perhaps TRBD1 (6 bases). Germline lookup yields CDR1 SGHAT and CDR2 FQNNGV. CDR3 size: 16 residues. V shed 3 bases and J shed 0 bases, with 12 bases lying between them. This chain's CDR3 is CASSLGYRVSGNTIYF. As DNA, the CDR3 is TGTGCCAGCAGCTTGGGGTACAGGGTCTCTGGAAACACCATATATTTT.

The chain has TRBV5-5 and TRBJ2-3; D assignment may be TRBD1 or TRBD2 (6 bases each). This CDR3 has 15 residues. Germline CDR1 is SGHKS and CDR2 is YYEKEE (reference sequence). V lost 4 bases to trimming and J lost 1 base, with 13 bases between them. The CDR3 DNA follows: TGTGCCAGCAGCCTGGGGGGCAGACGCACAGATACGCAGTATTTT. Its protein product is CASSLGGRRTDTQYF.

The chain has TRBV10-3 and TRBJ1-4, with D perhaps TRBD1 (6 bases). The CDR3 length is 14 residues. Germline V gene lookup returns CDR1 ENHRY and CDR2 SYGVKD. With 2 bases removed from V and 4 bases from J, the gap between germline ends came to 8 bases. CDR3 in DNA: TGTGCCATCAGTGAGGGCAGGGGTAATGAAAAACTGTTTTTT. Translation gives CAISEGRGNEKLFF.

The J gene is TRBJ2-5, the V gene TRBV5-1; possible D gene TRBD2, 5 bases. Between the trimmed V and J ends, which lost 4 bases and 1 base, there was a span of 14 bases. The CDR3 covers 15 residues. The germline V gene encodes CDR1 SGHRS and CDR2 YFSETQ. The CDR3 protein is CASSEGAGPQETQYF. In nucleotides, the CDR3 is TGCGCCAGCAGCGAGGGAGCAGGCCCCCAAGAGACCCAGTACTTC.

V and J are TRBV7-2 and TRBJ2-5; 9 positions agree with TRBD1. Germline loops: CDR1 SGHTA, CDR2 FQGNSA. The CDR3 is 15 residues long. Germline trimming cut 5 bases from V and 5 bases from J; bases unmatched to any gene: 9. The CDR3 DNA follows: TGTGCCAGCAGCCCAATGGGACAGGGTACGGAGACCCAGTACTTC. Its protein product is CASSPMGQGTETQYF.

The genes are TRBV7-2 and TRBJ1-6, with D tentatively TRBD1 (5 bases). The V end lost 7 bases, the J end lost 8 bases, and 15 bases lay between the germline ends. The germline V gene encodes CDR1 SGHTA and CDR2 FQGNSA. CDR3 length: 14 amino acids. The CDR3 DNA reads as TGTGCCAGCAATCCGGGGGGGACCTATTCACCCCTCCACTTT. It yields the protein CASNPGGTYSPLHF. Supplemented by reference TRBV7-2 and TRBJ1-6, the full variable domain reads GAGVSQSPSNKVTEKGKDVELRCDPISGHTALYWYRQSLGQGLEFLIYFQGNSAPDKSGLPSDRFSAERTGGSVSTLTIQRTQQEDSAVYLCASNPGGTYSPLHFGNGTRLTVT.

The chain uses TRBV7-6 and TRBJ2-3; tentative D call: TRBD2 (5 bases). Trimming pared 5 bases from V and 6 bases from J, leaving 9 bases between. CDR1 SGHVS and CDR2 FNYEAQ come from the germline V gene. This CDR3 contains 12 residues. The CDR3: CASSARRDTQYF. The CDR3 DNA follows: TGTGCCAGCAGCGCGAGGAGGGATACGCAGTATTTT. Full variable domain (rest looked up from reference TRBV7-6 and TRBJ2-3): GAGVSQSPRYKVTKRGQDVALRCDPISGHVSLYWYRQALGQGPEFLTYFNYEAQQDKSGLPNDRFSAERPEGSISTLTIQRTEQRDSAMYRCASSARRDTQYFGPGTRLTVL.

The CDR3 region is CASSYRLPFEKLFF. The CDR3 bases are TGCGCCAGCAGCTATAGGCTACCCTTTGAAAAACTGTTTTTT. The chain uses TRBV4-1 and TRBJ1-4; D unresolved. The germline gives CDR1 MGHRA, CDR2 YSYEKL. V was shortened by 5 bases and J by 7 bases, with 14 bases between the two germline ends. This CDR3 has 14 residues.

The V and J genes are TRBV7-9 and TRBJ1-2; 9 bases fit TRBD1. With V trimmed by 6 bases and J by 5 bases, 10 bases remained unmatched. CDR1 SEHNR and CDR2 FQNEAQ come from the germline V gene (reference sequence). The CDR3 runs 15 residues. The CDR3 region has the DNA TGTGCCAGCAGAAAGGACGGGACAGGGCAATATGGCTACACCTTC. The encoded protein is CASRKDGTGQYGYTF. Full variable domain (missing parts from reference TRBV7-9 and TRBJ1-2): DTGVSQNPRHKITKRGQNVTFRCDPISEHNRLYWYRQTLGQGPEFLTYFQNEAQLEKSRLLSDRFSAERPKGSFSTLEIQRTEQGDSAMYLCASRKDGTGQYGYTFGSGTRLTVV.

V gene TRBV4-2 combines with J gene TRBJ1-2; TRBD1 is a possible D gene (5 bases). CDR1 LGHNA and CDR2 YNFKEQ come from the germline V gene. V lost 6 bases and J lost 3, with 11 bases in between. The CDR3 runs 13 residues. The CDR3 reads CASSSQGDYGYTF. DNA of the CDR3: TGTGCCAGCAGTTCCCAGGGTGACTATGGCTACACCTTC.

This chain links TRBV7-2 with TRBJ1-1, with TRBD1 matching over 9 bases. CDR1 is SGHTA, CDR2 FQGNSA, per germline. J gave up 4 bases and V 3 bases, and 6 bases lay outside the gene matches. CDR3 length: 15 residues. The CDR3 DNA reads TGTGCCAGCAGCTTTAGGACAGGGGCGGTCACTGAAGCTTTCTTT. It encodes CASSFRTGAVTEAFF.

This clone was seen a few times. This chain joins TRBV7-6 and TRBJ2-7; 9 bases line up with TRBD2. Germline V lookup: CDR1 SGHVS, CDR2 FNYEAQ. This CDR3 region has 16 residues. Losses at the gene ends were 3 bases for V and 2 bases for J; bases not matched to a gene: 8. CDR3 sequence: CASSLTSGSITYEQYF. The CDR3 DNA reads TGTGCCAGCAGCTTGACTAGCGGCAGTATAACCTACGAGCAGTACTTC.

The CDR3 DNA is TGTGCCAGCCGAGGCCGCTACGAGCAGTACTTC. This encodes CASRGRYEQYF. The rearrangement uses TRBV5-5 and TRBJ2-7, with no clear D. Trimming took off 7 bases at V and 3 bases at J, with 8 bases between the two ends. Germline loops: CDR1 SGHKS, CDR2 YYEKEE (reference sequence). This CDR3 comprises 11 residues.

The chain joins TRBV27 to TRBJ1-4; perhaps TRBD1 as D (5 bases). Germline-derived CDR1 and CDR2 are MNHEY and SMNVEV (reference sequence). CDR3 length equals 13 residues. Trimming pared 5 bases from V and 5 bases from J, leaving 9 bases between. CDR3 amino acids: CASSIRQNEKLFF. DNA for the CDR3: TGTGCCAGCAGTATTCGACAGAATGAAAAACTGTTTTTT.

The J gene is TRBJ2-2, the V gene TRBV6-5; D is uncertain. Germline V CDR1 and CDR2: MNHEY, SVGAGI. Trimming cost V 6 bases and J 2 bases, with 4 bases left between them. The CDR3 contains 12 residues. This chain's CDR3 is CASSYNTGELFF. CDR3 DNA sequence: TGTGCCAGCAGCTACAACACCGGGGAGCTGTTTTTT.

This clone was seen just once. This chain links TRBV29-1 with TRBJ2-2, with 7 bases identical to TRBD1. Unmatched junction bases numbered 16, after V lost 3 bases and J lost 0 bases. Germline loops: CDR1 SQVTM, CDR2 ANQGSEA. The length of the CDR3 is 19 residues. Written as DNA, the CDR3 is TGCAGCGTTGATAAGATAGGATGGGGACAGATCGCGAACACCGGGGAGCTGTTTTTT. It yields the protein CSVDKIGWGQIANTGELFF.

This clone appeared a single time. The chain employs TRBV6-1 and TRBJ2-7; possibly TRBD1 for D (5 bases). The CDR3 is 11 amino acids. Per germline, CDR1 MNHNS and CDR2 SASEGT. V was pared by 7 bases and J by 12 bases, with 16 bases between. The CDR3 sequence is CASIKDRRWYF. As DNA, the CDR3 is TGTGCCAGCATAAAAGACAGACGGTGGTACTTC.

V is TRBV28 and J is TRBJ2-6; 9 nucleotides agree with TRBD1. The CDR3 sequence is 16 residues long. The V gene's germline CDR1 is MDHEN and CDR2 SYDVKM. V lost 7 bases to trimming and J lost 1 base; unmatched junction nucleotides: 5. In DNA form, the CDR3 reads TGTGCCAGCATAACAGGGGGCGAGTCTGGGGCCAACGTCCTGACTTTC. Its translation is CASITGGESGANVLTF.